This TCR beta chain was sequenced in a study of OX40 agonist ivuxolimab in advanced cancers. For the study at large: Three patients, one with hepatocellular carcinoma and two with cutaneous melanoma, achieved partial responses. Points from the study as a whole: Among the nonresponders, some also had low normalized T-cell clonal expansion. Partial responders receiving 0.1-3.0 mg/kg showed among the lowest clonal expansion.

CDR1 and CDR2 from the germline V gene are SGHRS and YFSETQ. CDR3 size: 16 residues. Trimming cost V 3 bases and J 3 bases, with 18 bases left between them. Systemic immunosuppression or a history of autoimmune disease excluded patients. About this clone itself: The antigen is undetermined.

Here immunoSEQ multiplex PCR was the method, and the copy in TCRdb shows in-frame clones only, minus some. The sample includes around 46,000 clones, about 89% of them seen just once. The rearrangement joins TRBV5-1 to TRBJ1-1; a weak D match, TRBD1 (6 bases). Sequenced here: CD4+ or CD8+ T cells sorted from blood, sampled in a trial of the OX40 agonist ivuxolimab. This TCR was sampled from an adult with an advanced solid tumor such as melanoma, head and neck, liver or kidney cancer. CDR3 residues: CASSSTGGQGHTEAFF. The CDR3 DNA reads as TGCGCCAGCAGCTCCACCGGGGGCCAGGGGCACACTGAAGCTTTCTTT.